These 2 T cell receptor beta chains were all obtained from the same sample, sequenced in a study of blood T cell repertoires in COVID-19. Some clones are missing from TCRdb's copy, which holds only in-frame ones; the method was immunoSEQ multiplex PCR. The sample includes some 70,000 clones, more than 70% seen only once; the top ten take over 10%. Sequencing input: peripheral blood. The receptors shown here come from a man in his forties or fifties with COVID-19, enrolled during active disease.

The rearrangement links TRBV29-1 to TRBJ2-6; 12 bases align to TRBD1. This CDR3 has 17 residues. The germline CDR1 and CDR2 sequences are SQVTM and ANQGSEA. The V gene end was trimmed by 5 bases and the J gene end by 0 bases; junction bases not matched to a gene: 5. The CDR3 bases are TGCAGCGTTCAGGGACAGGGGGCCTCCTCTGGGGCCAACGTCCTGACTTTC. Its protein product is CSVQGQGASSGANVLTF.

This chain joins TRBV6-5 and TRBJ1-5, with D tentatively TRBD1 (6 bases). The V gene lost 6 bases and the J gene lost 2 bases, with 11 bases spanning the gap. The germline V gene has CDR1 MNHEY and CDR2 SVGAGI. CDR3 length: 14 residues. The CDR3 sequence: CASRGGVRNQPQHF. CDR3 DNA: TGTGCCAGCAGAGGGGGGGTACGCAATCAGCCCCAGCATTTT.